Here is one T cell receptor (beta chain) with its context. Its antigen is currently unknown. This entry belongs to a study of CD8 T cells in ankylosing spondylitis. This CDR3 is 16 amino acids long. The trim removed 5 bases at V and 1 base at J, leaving 10 bases unmatched. Germline assignment: CDR1 SGHTA and CDR2 FQGNSA. Study-wide points: Characteristic, it appeared, of ankylosing spondylitis blood was a TCR beta motif of roughly eight highly homologous variants.

For TCR beta, libraries came from quantitative 5'-RACE with molecular barcodes. TCRdb reanalysed the 5' RACE reads using MiXCR and keeps one entry per CDR3 protein. The sample records around 480,000 distinct CDR3 sequences, over 15% being singletons. The clonotype comes from a male donor with ankylosing spondylitis. Material: blood, either unsorted or a sorted T cell fraction (not recorded which). V gene TRBV7-2 combines with J gene TRBJ1-2, with TRBD1 matching 7 bases. Here the CDR3 reads CASSTTTGTLNYGYTF. The CDR3 DNA reads as TGTGCCAGCAGCACTACGACAGGGACACTTAACTATGGCTACACCTTC.